A selection of T cell receptor beta chains follows, all from one sample in a study of blood T cell repertoires in COVID-19. Profiling relied on immunoSEQ multiplex PCR, and the TCRdb table lists in-frame clones only, not all of them. Seen here are 300,000 to 350,000 clones, more than 70% observed once, and the top ten hold 0.85% to 1.3%. The sample comprised PBMCs or T cells enriched from blood (not recorded which). The source is a woman aged 30 to 39 who had been exposed to COVID-19. The CDR3 runs from the conserved cysteine through the conserved F or W. D genes are given only for firm matches. Clone size is shown for a subset of rows, as once, few, many or a class of expanded clone.

d_gene | abundance | j_gene | v_gene | CDR3aa | CDR3nt
. | . | TRBJ2-7 | TRBV4-2 | CASSQASGESYEQYF | TGTGCCAGCAGCCAAGCCTCAGGGGAGTCCTACGAGCAGTACTTC
. | . | TRBJ1-1 | TRBV4-1 | CASSQVGPTVNTEAFF | TGCGCCAGCAGCCAAGTGGGGCCTACTGTGAACACTGAAGCTTTCTTT
. | . | TRBJ1-6 | TRBV6-5 | CASSYLAAGSPLHF | TGTGCCAGCAGTTATCTCGCGGCGGGATCACCCCTCCACTTT
. | few | TRBJ1-1 | TRBV7-9 | CASSFLGRDTEAFF | TGTGCCAGCAGCTTTTTAGGGAGGGATACTGAAGCTTTCTTT
TRBD1 | . | TRBJ1-5 | TRBV19 | CASSIARDRGGQPQHF | TGTGCCAGTAGTATAGCCCGGGACAGGGGCGGTCAGCCCCAGCATTTT
. | . | TRBJ2-3 | TRBV6-1 | CASSERTDHTQYF | TGTGCCAGCAGTGAACGGACAGACCATACGCAGTATTTT
TRBD2 | . | TRBJ2-2 | TRBV7-2 | CAGKTSGQNTGELFF | TGTGCCGGCAAAACTAGCGGCCAAAACACCGGGGAGCTGTTTTTT
. | few | TRBJ1-6 | TRBV3-1/TRBV3-2 | CASRVGYNSPLHF | TGTGCCAGCAGGGTCGGGTATAATTCACCCCTCCACTTT
. | . | TRBJ1-2 | TRBV29-1 | CSVEGRRGDYGYTF | TGCAGCGTTGAAGGCCGAAGGGGTGACTATGGCTACACCTTC
. | . | TRBJ1-2 | TRBV3-1/TRBV3-2 | CASSQEVTISGYGYTF | TGTGCCAGCAGCCAAGAGGTGACAATCTCCGGCTATGGCTACACCTTC
. | . | TRBJ2-1 | TRBV7-6 | CASSLALSSYNEQFF | TGTGCCAGCAGCTTAGCGCTTAGCTCCTACAATGAGCAGTTCTTC
TRBD1 | . | TRBJ1-1 | TRBV28 | CASSRQGVTEAFF | TGTGCCAGCAGTCGACAGGGAGTCACTGAAGCTTTCTTT
. | few | TRBJ1-6 | TRBV5-1 | CASSIAGTNNSPLHF | TGCGCCAGCAGCATAGCCGGGACTAATAATTCACCCCTCCACTTT
. | . | TRBJ1-1 | TRBV19 | CASSTPGRANTEAFF | TGTGCCAGTAGTACCCCGGGCAGGGCGAACACTGAAGCTTTCTTT
TRBD1 | . | TRBJ1-5 | TRBV10-3 | CAISEGQGGNQPQHF | TGTGCCATCAGTGAGGGACAGGGAGGCAATCAGCCCCAGCATTTT
. | . | TRBJ2-7 | TRBV4-2 | CASSQVGARNEQYF | TGTGCCAGCAGCCAAGTCGGAGCCAGAAACGAGCAGTACTTC
TRBD1 | . | TRBJ2-1 | TRBV19 | CASTRTGGDLISYNEQFF | TGTGCCAGTACACGGACAGGTGGTGACCTTATCTCCTACAATGAGCAGTTCTTC
. | . | TRBJ1-2 | TRBV6-5 | CASSLLDPGSYGYTF | TGTGCCAGCAGCTTACTTGATCCGGGAAGCTATGGCTACACCTTC
. | . | TRBJ1-1 | TRBV14 | CASSLPGIWRNTEAFF | TGTGCCAGCAGCCTGCCCGGGATATGGCGGAACACTGAAGCTTTCTTT
TRBD1 | . | TRBJ1-6 | TRBV28 | CASSLILSGDRNNSPLHF | TGTGCCAGCAGTTTAATACTTAGCGGGGACAGAAATAATTCACCCCTCCACTTT
. | . | TRBJ2-1 | TRBV11-3 | CASSPRGGAGPHNEQFF | TGTGCCAGCAGCCCTAGAGGGGGAGCGGGACCTCACAATGAGCAGTTCTTC
. | . | TRBJ2-5 | TRBV7-3 | CASSLGLQETQYF | TGTGCCAGCAGCTTAGGGCTGCAAGAGACCCAGTACTTC
. | . | TRBJ1-1 | TRBV29-1 | CSVGGGSNTEAFF | TGCAGCGTTGGAGGTGGGTCCAACACTGAAGCTTTCTTT
TRBD1 | . | TRBJ1-6 | TRBV5-1 | CASSPGGISYNSPLHF | TGCGCCAGCTCCCCAGGGGGTATTTCCTATAATTCACCCCTCCACTTT
. | . | TRBJ1-4 | TRBV3-1/TRBV3-2 | CASSQDRGGTEKLFF | TGTGCCAGCAGCCAAGATCGGGGCGGGACTGAAAAACTGTTTTTT
. | . | TRBJ2-5 | TRBV15 | CATSGAQETQYF | TGTGCCACCAGTGGGGCCCAAGAGACCCAGTACTTC
TRBD2 | . | TRBJ2-1 | TRBV6-5 | CASSKTSGSSHEQFF | TGTGCCAGCAGTAAGACTAGCGGGAGTTCCCATGAGCAGTTCTTC
. | . | TRBJ1-6 | TRBV9 | CASSERQWDSPLHF | TGTGCCAGCAGCGAACGACAGTGGGATTCACCCCTCCACTTT
. | once | TRBJ1-1 | TRBV7-9 | CASSWALNTEAFF | TGTGCCAGCAGCTGGGCATTGAACACTGAAGCTTTCTTT
. | few | TRBJ2-7 | TRBV14 | CASSQDAGVQYF | TGTGCCAGCAGCCAAGATGCCGGGGTGCAGTACTTC
TRBD1 | . | TRBJ2-6 | TRBV12-5 | CASGLIGTGESGANVLTF | TGTGCTAGTGGTTTGATAGGGACAGGGGAGTCTGGGGCCAACGTCCTGACTTTC
TRBD1 | . | TRBJ2-1 | TRBV11-2 | CASSLQGVYGEQFF | TGTGCCAGCAGCTTGCAGGGGGTCTACGGTGAGCAGTTCTTC
. | . | TRBJ1-6 | TRBV7-8 | CASSLQGYNSPLHF | TGTGCCAGCAGCTTACAGGGATATAATTCACCCCTCCACTTT
. | . | TRBJ2-7 | TRBV9 | CASSVGGSLRTYEQYF | TGTGCCAGCAGCGTAGGAGGCAGCCTCCGAACCTACGAGCAGTACTTC
TRBD2 | . | TRBJ2-1 | TRBV5-1 | CASSLGLASSSYNEQFF | TGCGCCAGCAGCTTGGGACTAGCGTCAAGCTCCTACAATGAGCAGTTCTTC
. | . | TRBJ1-2 | TRBV19 | CASTKEGPFYGYTF | TGTGCCAGTACTAAGGAGGGGCCGTTCTATGGCTACACCTTC
. | . | TRBJ1-5 | TRBV6-5 | CASRYVFPQHF | TGTGCCAGCAGATACGTCTTTCCCCAGCATTTT
TRBD2 | . | TRBJ2-2 | TRBV3-1/TRBV3-2 | CASSGGLAGVGTGELFF | TGTGCCAGCAGCGGAGGACTAGCGGGAGTGGGCACCGGGGAGCTGTTTTTT
TRBD2 | . | TRBJ2-3 | TRBV2 | CASRKGLAGGTDTQYF | TGTGCCAGCAGGAAAGGACTAGCGGGAGGCACAGATACGCAGTATTTT